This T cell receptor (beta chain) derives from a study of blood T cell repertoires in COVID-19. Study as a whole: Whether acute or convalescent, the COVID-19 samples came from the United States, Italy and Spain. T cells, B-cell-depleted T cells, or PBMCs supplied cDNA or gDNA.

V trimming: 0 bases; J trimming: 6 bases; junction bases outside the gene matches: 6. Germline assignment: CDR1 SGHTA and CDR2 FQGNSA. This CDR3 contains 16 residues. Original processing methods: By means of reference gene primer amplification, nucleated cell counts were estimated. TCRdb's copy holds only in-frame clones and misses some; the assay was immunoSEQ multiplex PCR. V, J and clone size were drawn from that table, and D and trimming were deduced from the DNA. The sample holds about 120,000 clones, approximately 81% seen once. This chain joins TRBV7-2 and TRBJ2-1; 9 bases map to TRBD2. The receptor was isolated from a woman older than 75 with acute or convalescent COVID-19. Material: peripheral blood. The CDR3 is CASSLAGSGSFNEQFF. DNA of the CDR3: TGTGCCAGCAGCTTAGCGGGTAGCGGGAGTTTCAATGAGCAGTTCTTC.